This TCR beta chain was sequenced during a study of patients and donors after allogeneic stem cell transplantation. Germline V lookup: CDR1 SQVTM, CDR2 ANQGSEA. Trimming cost V 7 bases and J 5 bases, with 14 bases left between them. The CDR3 is made up of 12 amino acids. TCRdb reprocessed the RT-PCR reads via MiXCR and lists one record per CDR3 protein. The table lists 200,000 to 250,000 distinct CDR3 sequences, about 37% of them singletons. The chain employs TRBV29-1 and TRBJ1-1; D may be TRBD1 (5 bases). This receptor was obtained from a human donor who was either an allogeneic HSCT recipient or a stem cell or donor lymphocyte infusion donor (not recorded which). It is not recorded whose cells these are; they may come from a transplant donor. What was sequenced was blood, either unsorted or a sorted T cell fraction (not recorded which). As DNA, the CDR3 is TGCAGCGCCGCAGGGCCCCGAACTGAAGCTTTCTTT. Its translation is CSAAGPRTEAFF.